Following are 27 T cell receptor beta chains from one sample sequenced in a study of blood T cell repertoires in COVID-19. Some clones are missing from TCRdb's copy, which holds only in-frame ones; the method was immunoSEQ multiplex PCR. The table lists 55,000 to 75,000 clones, roughly 86% of them singletons. Specimen: peripheral blood. The receptors derive from a man aged 50 or older with acute or convalescent COVID-19.

This clone was recorded only once. This chain joins TRBV6-2 or TRBV6-3 and TRBJ2-4; D possibly corresponds to TRBD1 (5 bases). Germline V gene data show CDR1 as MNHEY and CDR2 as SVGEGT. V was cut by 0 bases and J by 1 base, with 7 bases left in between. The CDR3 runs 15 residues. CDR3 in DNA: TGTGCCAGCAGTTACTCGGACACGGCCAAAAACATTCAGTACTTC. This translates into CASSYSDTAKNIQYF.

The chain joins TRBV2 to TRBJ2-2; D perhaps matches TRBD1 (5 bases). Trimming took 2 bases from V and 6 from J, leaving 16 bases between them. The CDR3 length is 16 residues. CDR1 and CDR2 (germline): SNHLY, FYNNEI. CDR3 sequence reads: CASSEWVTQGSGELFF. The CDR3 DNA is TGTGCCAGCAGTGAATGGGTGACGCAGGGCTCCGGGGAGCTGTTTTTT.

The chain joins TRBV6-5 to TRBJ1-1; D not certain. Germline loops: CDR1 MNHEY, CDR2 SVGAGI. Deletions cut 4 bases from V and 0 bases from J, with 6 bases between. The CDR3 spans 13 residues. CDR3 in amino acids: CASSSNLNTEAFF. CDR3 coding DNA: TGTGCCAGCAGTTCCAATCTGAACACTGAAGCTTTCTTT.

This clone was counted a single time. This chain joins TRBV19 and TRBJ1-2, with no clear D. Per the germline V gene, CDR1 is LNHDA and CDR2 is SQIVND (reference sequence). The CDR3 has 13 amino acids. Trimming stripped 4 bases from V and 7 bases from J, with 13 bases between. The CDR3 loop is CASSTHRLGGYTF. CDR3 coding DNA: TGTGCCAGTAGTACGCACAGATTAGGTGGCTACACCTTC.

This chain joins TRBV7-9 and TRBJ2-2; D remains unclear. The CDR3 spans 14 residues. V lost 5 bases, J lost 1 base, and 8 bases lay in between. Germline values: CDR1 SEHNR, CDR2 FQNEAQ (reference sequence). In nucleotides, the CDR3 is TGTGCCAGCAGCCCTCACTGGAACACCGGGGAGCTGTTTTTT. This encodes CASSPHWNTGELFF.

The rearrangement joins TRBV6-6 to TRBJ1-2; TRBD1 agrees at 7 bases. The CDR3 runs to 15 residues. Germline CDR1 reads MNHNY; CDR2 reads SVGAGI (reference sequence). Trimming cost V 2 bases and J 2 bases; bases outside gene matches: 5. The CDR3 sequence is CASSYIGTDNYGYTF. The CDR3 bases are TGTGCCAGCAGTTACATAGGGACAGACAACTATGGCTACACCTTC.

This clone was found once. The chain employs TRBV7-8 and TRBJ2-7; TRBD1 matches at 11 bases. Germline V gives CDR1 SGHVS, CDR2 FQNEAQ. The length of the CDR3 is 14 residues. The trim removed 7 bases at V and 5 bases at J, leaving 7 bases unmatched. In DNA form, the CDR3 reads TGTGCCAGCACCCGGACAGGGGGCGCCGACGAGCAGTACTTC. Protein sequence: CASTRTGGADEQYF.

The V gene is TRBV11-3, the J gene TRBJ2-5, with 7 nucleotides matching TRBD2. Trimming cost V 4 bases and J 5 bases; bases outside gene matches: 13. Germline CDR1 is SGHNT and CDR2 is YENEEA. The CDR3 has 16 amino acids. The CDR3 sequence: CASSYILGGSRETQYF. The CDR3, as DNA: TGTGCCAGCAGCTACATCTTGGGGGGGAGTCGTGAGACCCAGTACTTC.

The chain links TRBV10-3 to TRBJ2-2; the match to TRBD2 covers 8 bases. Germline loops: CDR1 ENHRY, CDR2 SYGVKD. CDR3 length equals 14 residues. V shed 4 bases and J 7 bases; nucleotides not matched to a gene: 5. The CDR3 is CAISGGGKVGELFF. The CDR3, as DNA: TGTGCCATCAGTGGCGGGGGGAAGGTCGGGGAGCTGTTTTTT.

CDR3 region: CATSGAYPQPQHF. CDR3 bases: TGTGCCACCAGTGGGGCGTACCCTCAGCCCCAGCATTTT. The rearrangement uses TRBV24-1 and TRBJ1-5; D remains unclear. The CDR3 contains 13 residues. V shed 5 bases and J shed 6 bases, with 10 bases lying between them. Germline-derived CDR1 and CDR2 are KGHDR and SFDVKD.

The rearrangement links TRBV7-8 to TRBJ1-1, with 7 nucleotides matching TRBD1. Germline loops: CDR1 SGHVS, CDR2 FQNEAQ. This CDR3 is built from 15 residues. After removal of 5 bases from V and 1 base from J, the junction contained 7 bases not matched to a gene. CDR3 bases: TGTGCCAGCAGCCACCGGGCAGGGGGGAACACTGAAGCTTTCTTT. Encoded protein: CASSHRAGGNTEAFF.

The genes are TRBV7-9 and TRBJ1-4; a weak D match, TRBD1 (6 bases). Looked up from germline, CDR1 is SEHNR and CDR2 is FQNEAQ (reference sequence). Between the trimmed V and J ends, which lost 0 bases and 3 bases, there was a span of 8 bases. This CDR3 has 15 residues. The CDR3 loop reads CASSLANRANEKLFF. The CDR3 DNA reads TGTGCCAGCAGCTTAGCGAACAGGGCTAATGAAAAACTGTTTTTT.

CDR3 bases: TGCGCCAGCAGCTTGACAGGGAACACTGAAGCTTTCTTT. Protein sequence: CASSLTGNTEAFF. This chain links TRBV5-1 with TRBJ1-1; maybe TRBD1 (5 bases). The V end was cut by 1 base, the J end by 1 base, with 5 bases between. The CDR3 is 13 residues long. From germline, CDR1 is SGHRS and CDR2 YFSETQ.

The sample holds a few counts of this clone. The CDR3 here is CASSLGAGTSGTDTQYF. The DNA for the CDR3 is TGTGCCAGCAGCTTAGGGGCCGGGACTAGCGGGACAGATACGCAGTATTTT. This rearrangement joins TRBV11-3 to TRBJ2-3; 12 bases agree with TRBD2. The CDR3 is 17 residues long. The germline V gene has CDR1 SGHNT and CDR2 YENEEA. Trimming took 1 base from V and 3 from J; bases not matched to a gene: 5.

The chain uses TRBV19 and TRBJ2-5, with TRBD2 matching 10 bases. The V gene's germline CDR1 is LNHDA and CDR2 SQIVND (reference sequence). V lost 7 bases, J lost 2 bases, and 1 base stayed unmatched. This CDR3 has 13 amino acids. The CDR3 DNA reads as TGTGCCAGTAAGACTAGCGGGCAAGAGACCCAGTACTTC. Its protein product is CASKTSGQETQYF.

This clone was recorded only once. The V call is TRBV10-3, the J call TRBJ2-2, with D possibly TRBD1 on 6 matching bases. CDR1 and CDR2 from the germline V gene are ENHRY and SYGVKD. This CDR3 has 20 amino acids. V gave up 2 bases and J gave up 4 bases, with 26 bases separating them. The CDR3 protein is CAISETGFLVEQGGTGELFF. The CDR3 nucleotides are TGTGCCATCAGTGAGACGGGATTCCTTGTAGAACAGGGCGGCACCGGGGAGCTGTTTTTT.

This clone has only one observation. The genes are TRBV6-6 and TRBJ2-1, with a weak D call TRBD1 (7 bases). The V gene's germline CDR1 is MNHNY and CDR2 SVGAGI (reference sequence). CDR3 length equals 17 residues. V lost 5 bases, J lost 0 bases, and 17 bases lay in between. The CDR3 spells CASSPRGAPSSYNEQFF. Written as DNA, the CDR3 is TGTGCCAGCAGTCCCAGGGGGGCGCCCAGCTCCTACAATGAGCAGTTCTTC.

This sequence joins TRBV5-1 and TRBJ1-3; D possibly corresponds to TRBD1 (5 bases). Trimming took off 3 bases at V and 0 bases at J, with 10 bases between the two ends. CDR1 and CDR2 (germline): SGHRS, YFSETQ. The CDR3 extends over 15 amino acids. CDR3 residues: CASSYLGLSGNTIYF. For the CDR3, the DNA is TGCGCCAGCAGCTATCTGGGACTCTCTGGAAACACCATATATTTT.

This clone was seen a handful of times. This chain connects TRBV6-6 to TRBJ2-2; 7 bases are shared with TRBD2. The CDR3 consists of 14 residues. Trimming at V came to 0 bases and at J to 11 bases, leaving 6 bases not matched to a gene. Per the germline V gene, CDR1 is MNHNY and CDR2 is SVGAGI (reference sequence). In DNA, the CDR3 is TGTGCCAGCAGTTACTCCCCTACGGGAGGAGAGCTGTTTTTT. Translating gives CASSYSPTGGELFF.

The J gene is TRBJ2-2, the V gene TRBV7-2; TRBD1 matches at 8 bases. V dropped 4 bases and J dropped 3; count of bases not matched to a gene: 7. CDR1 is SGHTA and CDR2 is FQGNSA in the germline V gene. The CDR3 totals 16 residues. CDR3 in DNA: TGTGCCAGCAGCTCCGGACAGGGCGCTTACACCGGGGAGCTGTTTTTT. As protein: CASSSGQGAYTGELFF.

This clone was seen more than once but under ten times. The chain carries TRBV4-1 and TRBJ1-1; 8 bases map to TRBD1. The CDR3 loop spans 12 amino acids. From germline, CDR1 is MGHRA and CDR2 YSYEKL. V lost 6 bases and J lost 9; bases outside the gene matches: 6. The CDR3, as DNA: TGCGCCAGCAGTGTGGGGACAGGACAAGCTTTCTTT. Protein: CASSVGTGQAFF.

CDR3 DNA: TGTGCCAGCAGCTTTTATCAGGGGCAGACTGAAGCTTTCTTT. It is translated as CASSFYQGQTEAFF. The V gene is TRBV5-8, the J gene TRBJ1-1; D may be TRBD1 (6 bases). Deletions cut 2 bases from V and 5 bases from J, with 13 bases between. The CDR3 runs to 14 residues. Germline values: CDR1 SGHTS, CDR2 YDEGEE.

About this clone: The germline gene is not matched at one end of the junction; a read error may be the cause. The V call is TRBV6-5, the J call TRBJ1-1; weak D call: TRBD1 (6 bases). CDR1 and CDR2 from the germline V gene are MNHEY and SVGAGI. CDR3 size: 13 residues. CDR3 sequence reads: CASSPGENPEAFF. In DNA, the CDR3 is TGTGCCAGCAGCCCAGGGGAGAACCCTGAAGCTTTCTTT.

The chain recombines TRBV9 with TRBJ2-7; 8 bases are a match to TRBD1. The germline CDR1 and CDR2 sequences are SGDLS and YYNGEE. J gave up 6 bases and V 4 bases, and 12 bases lay outside the gene matches. The CDR3 has 15 residues. CDR3 DNA: TGTGCCAGCAGCCCTGGGACAGGACACGGCCCCGAGCAGTACTTC. This translates into CASSPGTGHGPEQYF. Full variable domain (outside the CDR3, taken from reference TRBV9 and TRBJ2-7): DSGVTQTPKHLITATGQRVTLRCSPRSGDLSVYWYQQSLDQGLQFLIQYYNGEERAKGNILERFSAQQFPDLHSELNLSSLELGDSALYFCASSPGTGHGPEQYFGPGTRLTVT.

The genes are TRBV2 and TRBJ2-5, with D maybe TRBD2 (5 bases). Germline loops: CDR1 SNHLY, CDR2 FYNNEI. This CDR3 contains 13 residues. Between the trimmed V and J ends, which lost 4 bases and 2 bases, there was a span of 8 bases. The CDR3: CASSARVQETQYF. The CDR3, as DNA: TGTGCCAGCAGTGCGCGGGTGCAAGAGACCCAGTACTTC.

The genes are TRBV7-2 and TRBJ2-5; 7 bases are shared with TRBD2. J gave up 9 bases and V 5 bases, and 9 bases lay outside the gene matches. CDR3 length: 13 amino acids. Germline loops: CDR1 SGHTA, CDR2 FQGNSA. The CDR3 spells CASSDSGLPSQYF. For the CDR3, the DNA is TGTGCCAGCAGCGATAGCGGGCTACCGTCCCAGTACTTC.

The genes are TRBV5-5 and TRBJ2-7; TRBD1 is a possible D gene (5 bases). Germline CDR1 SGHKS, CDR2 YYEKEE (reference sequence). Deletions cut 1 base from V and 2 bases from J, with 10 bases between. The CDR3 covers 14 residues. The CDR3 spells CASSLWQGAYEQYF. DNA for the CDR3: TGTGCCAGCAGCTTGTGGCAAGGGGCCTACGAGCAGTACTTC.